This T cell receptor (beta chain) is from a study of blood T cell repertoires in COVID-19. Study background: The United States, Italy and Spain provided the acute and convalescent COVID-19 samples.

Deletions cut 6 bases from V and 3 bases from J, with 19 bases between. From germline, CDR1 is PRHDT and CDR2 FYEKMQ (reference sequence). CDR3 length: 16 amino acids. Sequencing used immunoSEQ multiplex PCR; TCRdb keeps in-frame clones, though not all of them. The sample contains tens of thousands of clones, over 70% of which appear only once. The source of this sequence is a human donor in a cohort sampled during active COVID-19. Sequencing used peripheral blood. The chain is built from TRBV13 and TRBJ2-3, with a possible D match to TRBD2 (7 bases). CDR3 DNA sequence: TGTGCCAGCAGGCTTGGGAGGGGGAGGACTACAGATACGCAGTATTTT. This sequence encodes CASRLGRGRTTDTQYF.